Shown below are 24 T cell receptor beta chains from a single sample sequenced in a study of T cells in Graves' hyperthyroidism and ophthalmopathy. There were TCR beta CDR3 regions amplified from RNA transcripts. The primer set for the first-round RT-PCR of the TCR CDR3 was HTBI. TCRdb independently ran MiXCR on the multiplex PCR reads; one entry per CDR3 protein. The sample yields nearly 600,000 distinct CDR3 sequences, more than 13% seen once. Source material: blood. The source of these receptors is a young woman with Graves' ophthalmopathy.

The table lists this clonotype with many counts. The V gene is TRBV10-3, the J gene TRBJ2-7; TRBD1 might be the D (6 bases). Trimming removed 6 bases from V and 2 bases from J, with 20 bases in between. The CDR3 is 16 residues long. CDR1 and CDR2 from the germline V gene are ENHRY and SYGVKD. CDR3 region: CAIRRAGADQTYEQYF. CDR3 in DNA: TGTGCCATCAGGAGGGCAGGGGCCGATCAAACCTACGAGCAGTACTTC.

The chain carries TRBV28 and TRBJ1-5; TRBD1 aligns across 10 bases. J gave up 4 bases and V 3 bases, and 6 bases lay outside the gene matches. The length of the CDR3 is 16 residues. The V gene's germline CDR1 is MDHEN and CDR2 SYDVKM. Here the CDR3 DNA reads TGTGCCAGCAGTTTGTGGACAGGGGGGTTAAATCAGCCCCAGCATTTT. It specifies CASSLWTGGLNQPQHF.

This clonotype was found many times. This chain joins TRBV20-1 and TRBJ2-7; no clear D gene. Germline-derived CDR1 and CDR2 are DFQATT and SNEGSKA (reference sequence). The CDR3 sequence is 14 residues long. Deletions cut 3 bases from V and 0 bases from J, with 12 bases between. For the CDR3, the DNA is TGCAGTGCTAGCCGGCCCGAGAGCTCCTACGAGCAGTACTTC. This translates into CSASRPESSYEQYF.

This clonotype was recorded at least ten times. This chain uses TRBV27 with TRBJ1-5, with D maybe TRBD1 (5 bases). This CDR3 has 18 residues. Germline CDR1 MNHEY, CDR2 SMNVEV (reference sequence). Between the trimmed V and J ends, which lost 0 bases and 3 bases, there was a span of 18 bases. The CDR3 sequence is CASSLSVRDLPFNQPQHF. The CDR3 nucleotides read TGTGCCAGCAGTTTATCGGTTCGGGACCTTCCTTTCAATCAGCCCCAGCATTTT.

This clonotype occurred many times. Written as DNA, the CDR3 is TGCAGCGTTGAACGATTAGGAGACAAGGCAGGGCGCTACGAGCAGTACTTC. Translation: CSVERLGDKAGRYEQYF. The chain joins TRBV29-1 to TRBJ2-7; maybe TRBD1 (5 bases). The germline gives CDR1 SQVTM, CDR2 ANQGSEA. V shed 2 bases and J shed 3 bases, with 23 bases lying between them. CDR3 size: 17 residues.

J is TRBJ1-1 and V is TRBV5-8; 9 positions agree with TRBD1. V shed 4 bases, J shed 3 bases, and the junction held 4 bases outside the gene matches. The CDR3 is 14 amino acids. In germline, CDR1 is SGHTS, CDR2 YDEGEE. CDR3 DNA: TGTGCCAGCAGCGGGAGACAGGGGGACACTGAAGCTTTCTTT. The encoded protein is CASSGRQGDTEAFF.

This clonotype was counted ten times or more. The chain couples TRBV7-2 to TRBJ1-1; TRBD1 is a possible D gene (5 bases). The germline gives CDR1 SGHTA, CDR2 FQGNSA. There are 15 residues in the CDR3. Between the trimmed V and J ends, which lost 4 bases and 5 bases, there was a span of 17 bases. The DNA for the CDR3 is TGTGCCAGCAGCTCCCCGCAGGGATGGGGGACTGAAGCTTTCTTT. Residues: CASSSPQGWGTEAFF.

Ten or more counts support this clonotype. The rearrangement links TRBV2 to TRBJ1-1, with D maybe TRBD1 (5 bases). This CDR3 has 12 residues. V lost 8 bases and J 1 base, leaving 8 bases between the germline ends. Germline values: CDR1 SNHLY, CDR2 FYNNEI. CDR3 sequence: CASGQGNTEAFF. The CDR3 DNA reads TGTGCCAGCGGGCAGGGGAACACTGAAGCTTTCTTT.

This clonotype appeared many times. J is TRBJ2-5 and V is TRBV2, with D tentatively TRBD2 (7 bases). The V end lost 6 bases, the J end lost 4 bases, and 18 bases lay between the germline ends. The CDR3 totals 15 residues. Looked up from germline, CDR1 is SNHLY and CDR2 is FYNNEI. DNA for the CDR3: TGTGCCAGCAGCGTCGGGGGCGGGAGAGGAGAGACCCAGTACTTC. Translated: CASSVGGGRGETQYF.

The V and J genes are TRBV6-1 and TRBJ1-2; D might be TRBD1 (5 bases). Trimming left V 5 bases short and J 8 bases short, with 18 bases between. Germline V gives CDR1 MNHNS, CDR2 SASEGT. The CDR3 is made up of 14 amino acids. CDR3 sequence reads: CASSPIGGMGGYTF. CDR3 nucleotides: TGTGCCAGCAGTCCCATTGGGGGAATGGGGGGCTACACCTTC.

This clonotype has at least ten counts. The chain links TRBV28 to TRBJ2-3; weak D call: TRBD1 (7 bases). Germline V gene sequence: CDR1 MDHEN, CDR2 SYDVKM. The CDR3 loop spans 19 amino acids. The V gene lost 3 bases and the J gene lost 2 bases, with 24 bases spanning the gap. Here the CDR3 reads CASSFPINRGWGATDTQYF. CDR3 DNA sequence: TGTGCCAGCAGTTTCCCAATAAACAGGGGATGGGGGGCCACAGATACGCAGTATTTT.

This clonotype was seen only a few times. The chain joins TRBV3-1 to TRBJ1-3; tentatively, D is TRBD1 (5 bases). There are 15 residues in the CDR3. With 1 base removed from V and 3 bases from J, the gap between germline ends came to 10 bases. Germline V gene data show CDR1 as LGHDT and CDR2 as YNNKEL (reference sequence). In DNA, the CDR3 is TGTGCCAGCAGCCAAGGTGGGACTAATGGAAACACCATATATTTT. It specifies CASSQGGTNGNTIYF.

The chain has TRBV20-1 and TRBJ2-7, with 8 bases matching TRBD1. After removal of 5 bases from V and 3 bases from J, the junction contained 6 bases not matched to a gene. The CDR3 has 13 amino acids. The germline gives CDR1 DFQATT, CDR2 SNEGSKA (reference sequence). The CDR3 reads CSAGAGTGYEQYF. CDR3 DNA sequence: TGCAGTGCTGGGGCCGGGACAGGCTACGAGCAGTACTTC.

The V call is TRBV14, the J call TRBJ2-1; 10 bases match TRBD2. This CDR3 has 16 residues. J gave up 6 bases and V 0 bases, and 5 bases lay outside the gene matches. Germline V gene data show CDR1 as SGHDN and CDR2 as FVKESK. CDR3 coding DNA: TGTGCCAGCAGCCAAGATTCAGCGGGAGGGCTCAATGAGCAGTTCTTC. Translation: CASSQDSAGGLNEQFF.

This clonotype was recorded many times. This rearrangement joins TRBV6-2 or TRBV6-3 to TRBJ2-3; 10 nucleotides line up with TRBD2. V shed 6 bases, J shed 7 bases, and the junction held 10 bases outside the gene matches. This CDR3 spans 15 amino acids. CDR1 MNHEY and CDR2 SVGEGT come from the germline V gene. The CDR3 DNA sequence: TGTGCCAGCAGCCGCCCGTCTAGCGGGAGAAATACGCAGTATTTT. Protein product: CASSRPSSGRNTQYF.

The gene calls are TRBV5-6 and TRBJ2-3; 13 nucleotides align to TRBD2. This CDR3 is built from 19 residues. The J segment lost 0 bases and the V segment lost 3 bases, leaving 10 bases of the junction unmatched. Germline V gene lookup returns CDR1 SGHDT and CDR2 YYEEEE. The CDR3 here is CASSSLLAGGPFSTDTQYF. The CDR3 nucleotides read TGTGCCAGCAGCTCGTTACTAGCGGGAGGGCCTTTCAGCACAGATACGCAGTATTTT.

A few counts support this clonotype. The V gene is TRBV9, the J gene TRBJ2-7, with 10 bases fitting TRBD2. This CDR3 comprises 18 residues. The J segment lost 2 bases and the V segment lost 0 bases, leaving 11 bases of the junction unmatched. CDR1 and CDR2 (germline): SGDLS, YYNGEE. The CDR3: CASSVAPQESGRAYEQYF. The CDR3 nucleotides read TGTGCCAGCAGCGTAGCACCCCAGGAGAGCGGGAGGGCCTACGAGCAGTACTTC.

In this sample, this clonotype turned up many times. The V call is TRBV7-2, the J call TRBJ2-5; D is ambiguous. Trimming removed 2 bases from V and 5 bases from J, with 12 bases in between. The CDR3 is made up of 14 amino acids. Germline V CDR1 and CDR2: SGHTA, FQGNSA. The CDR3: CASSLNGPRETQYF. The DNA of the CDR3 is TGTGCCAGCAGCTTAAACGGCCCTCGGGAGACCCAGTACTTC.

This clonotype was detected ten times or more. This chain uses TRBV19 with TRBJ2-7; D possibly corresponds to TRBD2 (6 bases). Trimming took off 1 base at V and 0 bases at J, with 7 bases between the two ends. This CDR3 comprises 14 residues. Germline V lookup: CDR1 LNHDA, CDR2 SQIVND (reference sequence). Here the CDR3 DNA reads TGTGCCAGTAGTATAGGCGGGAACTCCTACGAGCAGTACTTC. Residues: CASSIGGNSYEQYF.

The chain recombines TRBV4-2 with TRBJ1-2, with D maybe TRBD1 (6 bases). Germline CDR1 is LGHNA and CDR2 is YNFKEQ. This CDR3 has 14 amino acids. V was clipped by 2 bases and J by 4 bases, with 11 bases between them. DNA of the CDR3: TGTGCCAGCAGCCAACTTGACAGGAGCTATGGCTACACCTTC. As protein: CASSQLDRSYGYTF.

There are many counts of this clonotype. This sequence joins TRBV12-3 or TRBV12-4 and TRBJ1-3; D call uncertain. V gave up 3 bases and J gave up 0 bases, with 6 bases separating them. This CDR3 is built from 14 residues. DNA for the CDR3: TGTGCCAGCAGTTTCATAAGCTCTGGAAACACCATATATTTT. Translation: CASSFISSGNTIYF.

There are a few counts of this clonotype. The junction and the germline gene differ at one end; a read error may be behind it. V usage is TRBV30 and J usage is TRBJ2-2, with D maybe TRBD1 (5 bases). This CDR3 contains 14 residues. Germline V gene sequence: CDR1 GTSNPN, CDR2 SVGIG (reference sequence). CDR3 in amino acids: CAWGVTVNTGELFF. CDR3 nucleotides: TGTGCCTGGGGTGTGACAGTTAACACCGGGGAGCTGTTTTTT.

This clonotype was picked up many times. This chain connects TRBV10-3 to TRBJ2-6, with 12 bases identical to TRBD1. V lost 8 bases to trimming and J lost 2 bases; unmatched junction nucleotides: 4. Germline CDR1 ENHRY, CDR2 SYGVKD. CDR3 length: 16 amino acids. The CDR3 is CAIQGQGATGANVLTF. For the CDR3, the DNA is TGTGCCATCCAGGGACAGGGGGCCACTGGGGCCAACGTCCTGACTTTC.

This clonotype has more than one count but fewer than ten. CDR3 residues: CASSQERAGGSDEQFF. For the CDR3, the DNA is TGCGCCAGCAGCCAAGAGAGGGCGGGAGGGTCGGATGAGCAGTTCTTC. This sequence joins TRBV4-3 and TRBJ2-1, with 9 bases lining up with TRBD2. Germline V gene sequence: CDR1 LGHNA, CDR2 YSLEER. The V gene end was trimmed by 0 bases and the J gene end by 8 bases; junction bases not matched to a gene: 8. The CDR3 has 16 residues.